The TCR beta chain described here comes from a study of response to subunit inactivated influenza vaccine. The CDR3 is 16 amino acids. Per the germline V gene, CDR1 is SGHKS and CDR2 is YYEKEE (reference sequence). Trimming took off 0 bases at V and 3 bases at J, with 16 bases between the two ends. MiXCR, applied by TCRdb to the RT-PCR reads, yields one record per CDR3 protein. The data hold about 500,000 distinct CDR3 sequences, with about an eighth observed a single time. A note on this clonotype: Its antigen remains unknown.

Findings and limits, study-wide: Every seasonal influenza vaccination brings in few new T cells, the authors suggested.

V gene TRBV5-5 combines with J gene TRBJ2-7; D is ambiguous. Sequences were derived from PBMCs from blood, sampled 40 to 50 days after vaccination. This receptor was taken from a man aged 45-65 years who received an inactivated influenza vaccine. As DNA, the CDR3 is TGTGCCAGCAGCTTGGAATCCTCCTTTAAGATCTACGAGCAGTACTTC. Its translation: CASSLESSFKIYEQYF.